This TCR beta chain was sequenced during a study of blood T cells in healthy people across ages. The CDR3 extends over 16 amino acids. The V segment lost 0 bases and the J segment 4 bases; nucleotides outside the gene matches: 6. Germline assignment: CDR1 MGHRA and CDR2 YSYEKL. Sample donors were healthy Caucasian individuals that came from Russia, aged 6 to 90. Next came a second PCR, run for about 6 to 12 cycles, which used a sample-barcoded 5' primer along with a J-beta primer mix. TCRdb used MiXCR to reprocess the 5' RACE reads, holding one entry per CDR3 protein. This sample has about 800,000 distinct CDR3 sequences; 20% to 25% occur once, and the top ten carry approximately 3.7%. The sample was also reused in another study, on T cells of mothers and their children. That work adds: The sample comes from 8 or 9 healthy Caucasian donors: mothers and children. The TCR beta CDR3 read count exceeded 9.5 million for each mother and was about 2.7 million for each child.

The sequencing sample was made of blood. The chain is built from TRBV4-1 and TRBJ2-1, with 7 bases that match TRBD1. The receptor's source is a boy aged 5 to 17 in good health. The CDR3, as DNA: TGCGCCAGCAGCCAAGACCCCGGGACAGCATACAATGAGCAGTTCTTC. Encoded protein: CASSQDPGTAYNEQFF.